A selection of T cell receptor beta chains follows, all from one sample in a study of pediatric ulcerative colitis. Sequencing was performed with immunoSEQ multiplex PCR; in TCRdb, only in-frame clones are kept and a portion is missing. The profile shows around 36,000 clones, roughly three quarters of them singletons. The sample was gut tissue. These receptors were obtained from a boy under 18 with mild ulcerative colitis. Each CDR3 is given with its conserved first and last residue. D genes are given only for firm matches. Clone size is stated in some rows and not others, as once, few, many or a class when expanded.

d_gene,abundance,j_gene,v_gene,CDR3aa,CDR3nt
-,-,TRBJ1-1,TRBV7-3,CASSLDPLNTEAFF,TGTGCCAGCAGCTTAGACCCTCTGAACACTGAAGCTTTCTTT
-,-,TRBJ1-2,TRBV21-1,CASSKRQYGYTF,TGTGCCAGCAGCAAACGGCAGTATGGCTACACCTTC
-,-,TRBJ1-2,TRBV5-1,CASRGGLHYGYTF,TGCGCCAGCAGGGGGGGCTTGCACTATGGCTACACCTTC
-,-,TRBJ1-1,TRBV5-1,CASKAGGRRGTEAFF,TGCGCCAGCAAGGCTGGGGGGCGCAGGGGCACTGAAGCTTTCTTT
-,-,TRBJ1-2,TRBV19,CASSMSWAKGYTF,TGTGCCAGTAGTATGAGCTGGGCTAAGGGCTACACCTTC
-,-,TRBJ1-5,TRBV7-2,CASSFQGNAYNQPQHF,TGTGCCAGCAGCTTCCAGGGAAATGCGTACAATCAGCCCCAGCATTTT
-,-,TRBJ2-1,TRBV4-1,CASRHNSYGRLVKYNEQFF,TGCGCCAGCAGACATAACTCTTACGGAAGACTTGTCAAATACAATGAGCAGTTCTTC
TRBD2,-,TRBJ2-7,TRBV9,CASSLRGTISEQYF,TGTGCCAGCAGCCTACGAGGGACTATAAGCGAGCAGTACTTC
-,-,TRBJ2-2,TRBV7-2,CASSLNRVKTGELFF,TGTGCCAGCAGCTTAAACAGGGTGAAAACCGGGGAGCTGTTTTTT
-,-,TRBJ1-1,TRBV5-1,CASKAGGNTEAFF,TGCGCCAGCAAGGCGGGGGGGAACACTGAAGCTTTCTTT
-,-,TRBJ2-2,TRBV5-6,CASSPGGRRELFF,TGTGCCAGCAGCCCAGGCGGTCGTCGGGAGCTGTTTTTT
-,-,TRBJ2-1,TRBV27,CASSFNEGKQFF,TGTGCCAGCAGTTTCAATGAGGGGAAGCAGTTCTTC
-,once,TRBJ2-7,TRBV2,CASSESGNYEQYF,TGTGCCAGCAGTGAATCAGGAAACTACGAGCAGTACTTC
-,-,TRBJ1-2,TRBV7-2,CASSLEGINYGYTF,TGTGCCAGCAGCTTAGAAGGGATTAACTATGGCTACACCTTC
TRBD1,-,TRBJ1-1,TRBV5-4,CASSRRDRGSSTEAFF,TGTGCCAGCAGCAGGAGGGACAGGGGTTCTTCCACTGAAGCTTTCTTT
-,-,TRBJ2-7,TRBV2,CASRADRNGPYEQYF,TGTGCCAGCAGGGCAGACAGGAACGGCCCCTACGAGCAGTACTTC
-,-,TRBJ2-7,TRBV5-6,CASSNYNYEQYF,TGTGCCAGCAGCAACTACAACTACGAGCAGTACTTC
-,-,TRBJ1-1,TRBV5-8,CASSYLDTEAFF,TGTGCCAGCAGCTACTTAGACACTGAAGCTTTCTTT
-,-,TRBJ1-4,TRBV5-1,CASSLEHANEKLFF,TGCGCCAGCAGCTTGGAACACGCTAATGAAAAACTGTTTTTT
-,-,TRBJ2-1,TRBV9,CASSVAGARANHNEQFF,TGTGCCAGCAGCGTAGCGGGCGCCAGGGCCAACCACAATGAGCAGTTCTTC
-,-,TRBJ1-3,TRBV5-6,CASSPGRGVGNSGNTIYF,TGTGCCAGCAGTCCGGGACGGGGAGTGGGAAACTCTGGAAACACCATATATTTT
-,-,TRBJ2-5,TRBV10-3,CAISEDGTQYF,TGTGCCATCAGTGAGGACGGGACCCAGTACTTC
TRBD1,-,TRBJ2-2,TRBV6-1,CASRLDRAAGELFF,TGTGCCAGCAGATTGGACAGGGCGGCCGGGGAGCTGTTTTTT
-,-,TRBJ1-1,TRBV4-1,CASSRMGTANTEAFF,TGCGCCAGCAGCCGGATGGGAACAGCGAACACTGAAGCTTTCTTT
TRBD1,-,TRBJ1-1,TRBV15,CATSRSGTGTEAFF,TGTGCCACCAGCAGGTCCGGGACAGGGACTGAAGCTTTCTTT
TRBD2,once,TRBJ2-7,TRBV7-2,CASSLEGRGGRYEQYF,TGTGCCAGCAGCTTAGAGGGTCGGGGGGGCCGATACGAGCAGTACTTC
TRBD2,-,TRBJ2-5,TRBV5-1,CASSPLAGVQETQYF,TGCGCCAGCAGCCCACTAGCGGGGGTACAAGAGACCCAGTACTTC
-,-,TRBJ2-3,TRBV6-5,CASSRAQPGDTQYF,TGTGCCAGCAGCCGCGCCCAACCGGGGGATACGCAGTATTTT
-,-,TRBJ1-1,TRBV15,CATSRDPRTAPKAFF,TGTGCCACCAGCAGAGATCCGCGGACGGCACCGAAGGCTTTCTTT
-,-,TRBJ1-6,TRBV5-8,CASSQTGFKNSPLHF,TGTGCCAGCAGCCAAACAGGGTTTAAGAATTCACCCCTCCACTTT
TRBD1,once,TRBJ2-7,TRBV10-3,CAISANRGQSSYEQYF,TGTGCCATCAGTGCGAACAGGGGGCAAAGCTCCTACGAGCAGTACTTC
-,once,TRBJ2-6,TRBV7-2,CASSLVRASTGANVLTF,TGTGCCAGCAGCTTAGTAAGGGCTTCAACTGGGGCCAACGTCCTGACTTTC
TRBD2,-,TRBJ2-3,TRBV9,CASSSGGADTQYF,TGTGCCAGCAGTAGCGGGGGGGCGGATACGCAGTATTTT
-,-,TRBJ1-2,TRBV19,CASSIHQAGYTF,TGTGCCAGTAGTATACATCAGGCCGGCTACACCTTC
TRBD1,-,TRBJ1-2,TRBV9,CASRGTGGLWGYTF,TGTGCCAGCAGAGGGACAGGGGGCCTGTGGGGCTACACCTTC
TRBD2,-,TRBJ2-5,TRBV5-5,CASSPGLAPARETQYF,TGTGCCAGCAGCCCGGGACTAGCGCCGGCTAGAGAGACCCAGTACTTC
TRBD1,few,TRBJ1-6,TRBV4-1,CASSQDSAEEGAVTYNSPLHF,TGCGCCAGCAGCCAAGATTCTGCTGAAGAGGGGGCGGTAACCTATAATTCACCCCTCCACTTT
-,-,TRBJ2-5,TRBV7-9,CASSSVQGETQYF,TGTGCCAGCAGCTCCGTACAGGGAGAGACCCAGTACTTC
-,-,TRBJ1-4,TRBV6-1,CASSEGYPPVDEKLFF,TGTGCCAGCAGTGAAGGTTACCCCCCAGTAGATGAAAAACTGTTTTTT
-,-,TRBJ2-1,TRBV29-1,CSVEQEAFNEQFF,TGCAGCGTTGAACAAGAGGCCTTTAATGAGCAGTTCTTC
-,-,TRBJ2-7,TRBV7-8,CASSPGYEQYF,TGTGCCAGCAGCCCAGGTTACGAGCAGTACTTC
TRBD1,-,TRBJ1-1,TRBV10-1,CASSGQVNTEAFF,TGCGCCAGCAGCGGACAGGTGAACACTGAAGCTTTCTTT
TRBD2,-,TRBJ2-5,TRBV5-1,CASSLGSSGGFETQYF,TGCGCCAGCAGCTTAGGGTCTAGCGGGGGGTTCGAGACCCAGTACTTC
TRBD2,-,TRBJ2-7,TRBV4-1,CASSQLLTRLAAHYEQYF,TGCGCCAGCAGCCAACTCCTCACACGACTAGCGGCACACTACGAGCAGTACTTC
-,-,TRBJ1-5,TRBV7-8,CASSSAGTPSNQPQHF,TGTGCCAGCAGCTCCGCTGGGACGCCTAGCAATCAGCCCCAGCATTTT
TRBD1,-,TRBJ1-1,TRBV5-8,CASSRQGYTEAFF,TGTGCCAGCAGCCGACAGGGGTACACTGAAGCTTTCTTT
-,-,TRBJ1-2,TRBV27,CASSLRGGNGYTF,TGTGCCAGCAGTCTCCGCGGGGGCAATGGCTACACCTTC
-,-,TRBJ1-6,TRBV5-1,CASSLEWGNNSPLHF,TGCGCCAGCAGCTTGGAATGGGGGAATAATTCACCCCTCCACTTT
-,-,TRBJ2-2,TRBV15,CATSRETGSNTGELFF,TGTGCCACCAGCAGAGAAACAGGGTCCAACACCGGGGAGCTGTTTTTT
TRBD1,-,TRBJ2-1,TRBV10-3,CAISAGQLYNEQFF,TGTGCCATCAGTGCGGGACAGCTCTACAATGAGCAGTTCTTC